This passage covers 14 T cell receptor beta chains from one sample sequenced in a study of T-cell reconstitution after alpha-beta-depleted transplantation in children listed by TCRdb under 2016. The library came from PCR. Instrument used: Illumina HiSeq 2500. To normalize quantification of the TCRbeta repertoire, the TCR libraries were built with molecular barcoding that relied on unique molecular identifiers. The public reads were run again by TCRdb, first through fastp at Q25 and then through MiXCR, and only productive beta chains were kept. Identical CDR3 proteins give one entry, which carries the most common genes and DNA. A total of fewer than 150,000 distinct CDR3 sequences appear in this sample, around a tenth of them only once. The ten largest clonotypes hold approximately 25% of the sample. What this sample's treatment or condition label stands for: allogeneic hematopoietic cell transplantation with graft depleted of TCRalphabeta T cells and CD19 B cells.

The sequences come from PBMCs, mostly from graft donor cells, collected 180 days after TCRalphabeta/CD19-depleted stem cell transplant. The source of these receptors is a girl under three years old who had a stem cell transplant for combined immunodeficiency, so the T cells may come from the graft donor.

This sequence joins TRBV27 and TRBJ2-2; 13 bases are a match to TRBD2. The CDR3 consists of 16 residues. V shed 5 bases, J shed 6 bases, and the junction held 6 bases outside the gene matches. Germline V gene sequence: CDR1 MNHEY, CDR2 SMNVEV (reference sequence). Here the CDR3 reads CASSVGLAGVSGELFF. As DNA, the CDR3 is TGTGCCAGCAGTGTCGGACTAGCGGGAGTATCCGGGGAGCTGTTTTTT.

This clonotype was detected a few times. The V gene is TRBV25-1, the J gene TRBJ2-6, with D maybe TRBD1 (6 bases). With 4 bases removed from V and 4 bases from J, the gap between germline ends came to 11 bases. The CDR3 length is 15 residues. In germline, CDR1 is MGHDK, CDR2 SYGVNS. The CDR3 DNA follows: TGTGCCAGCAGTGCCGGACAGTCCGGGGCCAACGTCCTGACTTTC. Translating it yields CASSAGQSGANVLTF.

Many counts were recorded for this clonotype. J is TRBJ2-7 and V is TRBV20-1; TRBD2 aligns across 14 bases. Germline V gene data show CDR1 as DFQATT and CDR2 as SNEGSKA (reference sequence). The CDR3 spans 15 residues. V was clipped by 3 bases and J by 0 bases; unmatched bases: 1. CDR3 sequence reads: CSARGTSGGSYEQYF. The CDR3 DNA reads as TGCAGTGCTAGGGGGACTAGCGGGGGCTCCTACGAGCAGTACTTC.

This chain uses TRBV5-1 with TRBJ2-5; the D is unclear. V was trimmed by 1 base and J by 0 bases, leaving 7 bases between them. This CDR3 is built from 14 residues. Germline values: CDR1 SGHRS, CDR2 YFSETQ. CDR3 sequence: CASSLKGNQETQYF. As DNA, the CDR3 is TGCGCCAGCAGCTTGAAGGGAAACCAAGAGACCCAGTACTTC.

The CDR3 DNA is TGTGCCAGCAGCCCCCGGTCACAATTCTCTGGGGCCAACGTCCTGACTTTC. Protein product: CASSPRSQFSGANVLTF. J is TRBJ2-6 and V is TRBV7-2; no firm D call. CDR1 is SGHTA and CDR2 is FQGNSA in the germline V gene. V lost 5 bases and J 0 bases, leaving 14 bases between the germline ends. The CDR3 length is 17 residues.

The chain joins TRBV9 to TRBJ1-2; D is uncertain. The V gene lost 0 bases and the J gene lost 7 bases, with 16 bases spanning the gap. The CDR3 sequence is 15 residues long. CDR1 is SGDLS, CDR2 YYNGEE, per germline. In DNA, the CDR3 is TGTGCCAGCAGCGTAGGAGCAGCCACCGGAGGTGGCTACACCTTC. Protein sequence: CASSVGAATGGGYTF.

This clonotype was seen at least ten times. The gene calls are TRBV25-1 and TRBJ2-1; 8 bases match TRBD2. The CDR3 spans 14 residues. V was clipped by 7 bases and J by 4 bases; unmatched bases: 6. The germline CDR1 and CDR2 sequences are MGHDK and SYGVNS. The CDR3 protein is CASMGLVPYNEQFF. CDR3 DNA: TGTGCCAGCATGGGACTAGTCCCTTACAATGAGCAGTTCTTC.

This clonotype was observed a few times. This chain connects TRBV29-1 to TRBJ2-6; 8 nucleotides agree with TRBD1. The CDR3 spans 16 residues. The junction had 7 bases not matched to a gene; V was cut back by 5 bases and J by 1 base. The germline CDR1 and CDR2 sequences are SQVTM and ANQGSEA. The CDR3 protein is CSVSTGDASGANVLTF. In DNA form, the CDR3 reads TGCAGCGTTTCGACAGGGGACGCTTCTGGGGCCAACGTCCTGACTTTC. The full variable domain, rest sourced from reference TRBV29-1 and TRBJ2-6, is SAVISQKPSRDICQRGTSLTIQCQVDSQVTMMFWYRQQPGQSLTLIATANQGSEATYESGFVIDKFPISRPNLTFSTLTVSNMSPEDSSIYLCSVSTGDASGANVLTFGAGSRLTVL.

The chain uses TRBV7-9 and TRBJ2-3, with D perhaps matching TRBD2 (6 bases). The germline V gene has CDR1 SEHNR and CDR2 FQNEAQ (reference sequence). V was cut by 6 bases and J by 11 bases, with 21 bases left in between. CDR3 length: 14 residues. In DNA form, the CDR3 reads TGTGCCAGCAGTCCGAGGCAGGGACTTTTGGAGCAGTATTTT. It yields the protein CASSPRQGLLEQYF.

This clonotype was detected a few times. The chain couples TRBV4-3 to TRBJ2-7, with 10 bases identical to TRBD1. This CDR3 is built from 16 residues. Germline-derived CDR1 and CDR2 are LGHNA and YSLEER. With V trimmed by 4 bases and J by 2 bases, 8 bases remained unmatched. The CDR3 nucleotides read TGCGCCAGCAGCCCCAGGCAAGGACAGGGGGCCTACGAGCAGTACTTC. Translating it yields CASSPRQGQGAYEQYF.

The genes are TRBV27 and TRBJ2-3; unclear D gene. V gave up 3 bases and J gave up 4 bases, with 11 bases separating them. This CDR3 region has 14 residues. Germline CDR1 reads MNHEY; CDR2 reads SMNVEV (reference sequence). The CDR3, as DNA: TGTGCCAGCAGTTTCACCCGTATCGCAGATACGCAGTATTTT. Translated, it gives CASSFTRIADTQYF.

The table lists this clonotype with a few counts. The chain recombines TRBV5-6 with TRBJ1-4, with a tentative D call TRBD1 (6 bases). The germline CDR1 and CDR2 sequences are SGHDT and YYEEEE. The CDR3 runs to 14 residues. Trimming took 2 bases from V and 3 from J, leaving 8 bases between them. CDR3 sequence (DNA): TGTGCCAGCAGCTTCGGACAGCCTAATGAAAAACTGTTTTTT. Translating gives CASSFGQPNEKLFF.

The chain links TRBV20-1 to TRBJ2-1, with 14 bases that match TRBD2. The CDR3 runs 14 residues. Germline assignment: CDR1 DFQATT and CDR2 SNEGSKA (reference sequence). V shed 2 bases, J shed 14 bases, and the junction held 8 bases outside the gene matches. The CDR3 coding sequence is TGCAGTGCTAGATCCCGGACTAGCGGGGGGCAAGAGTTCTTC. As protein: CSARSRTSGGQEFF.

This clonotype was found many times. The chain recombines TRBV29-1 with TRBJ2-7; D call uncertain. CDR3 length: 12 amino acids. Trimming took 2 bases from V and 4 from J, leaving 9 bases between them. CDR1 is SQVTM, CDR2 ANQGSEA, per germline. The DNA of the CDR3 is TGCAGCGTTGAAAAGCAGCCATACGAGCAGTACTTC. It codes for CSVEKQPYEQYF.